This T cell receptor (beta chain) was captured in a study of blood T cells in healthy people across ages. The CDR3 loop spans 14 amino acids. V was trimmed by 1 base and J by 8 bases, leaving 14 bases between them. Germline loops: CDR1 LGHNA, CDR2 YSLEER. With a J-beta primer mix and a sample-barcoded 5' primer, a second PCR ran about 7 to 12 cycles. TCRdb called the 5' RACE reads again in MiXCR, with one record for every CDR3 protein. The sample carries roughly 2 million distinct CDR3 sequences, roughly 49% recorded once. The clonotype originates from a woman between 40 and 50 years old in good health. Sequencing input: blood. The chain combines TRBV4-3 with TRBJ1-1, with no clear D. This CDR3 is CASSQGEPGREAFF. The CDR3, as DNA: TGCGCCAGCAGCCAAGGGGAGCCGGGTAGGGAAGCTTTCTTT.